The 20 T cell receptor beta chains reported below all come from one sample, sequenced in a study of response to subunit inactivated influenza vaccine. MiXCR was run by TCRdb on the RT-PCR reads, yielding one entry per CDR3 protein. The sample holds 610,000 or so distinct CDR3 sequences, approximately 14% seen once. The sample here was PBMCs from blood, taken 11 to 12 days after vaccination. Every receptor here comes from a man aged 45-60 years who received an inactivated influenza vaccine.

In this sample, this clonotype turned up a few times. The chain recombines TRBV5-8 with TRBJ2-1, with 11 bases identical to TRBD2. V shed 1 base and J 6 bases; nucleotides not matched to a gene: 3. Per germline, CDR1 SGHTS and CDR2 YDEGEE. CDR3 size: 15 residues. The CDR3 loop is CASSLTSGSSNEQFF. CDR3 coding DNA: TGTGCCAGCAGCTTGACTAGCGGGAGTTCCAATGAGCAGTTCTTC.

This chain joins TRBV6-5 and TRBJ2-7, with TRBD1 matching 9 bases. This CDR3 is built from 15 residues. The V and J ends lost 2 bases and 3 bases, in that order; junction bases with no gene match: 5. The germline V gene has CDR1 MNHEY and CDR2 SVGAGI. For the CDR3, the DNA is TGTGCCAGCAGTTACGTACAGGGGGCGAACTACGAGCAGTACTTC. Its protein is CASSYVQGANYEQYF.

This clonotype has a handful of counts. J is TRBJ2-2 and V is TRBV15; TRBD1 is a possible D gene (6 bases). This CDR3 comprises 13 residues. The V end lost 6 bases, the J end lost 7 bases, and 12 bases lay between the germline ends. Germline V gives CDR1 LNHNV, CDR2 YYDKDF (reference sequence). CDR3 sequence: CATRQGPDGELFF. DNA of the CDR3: TGTGCCACCAGACAGGGACCTGACGGGGAGCTGTTTTTT.

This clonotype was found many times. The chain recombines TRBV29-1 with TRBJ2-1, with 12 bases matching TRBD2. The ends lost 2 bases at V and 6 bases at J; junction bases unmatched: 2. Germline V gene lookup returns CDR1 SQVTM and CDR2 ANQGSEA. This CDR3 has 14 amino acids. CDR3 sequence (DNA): TGCAGCGTTGAAAGGACTAGCGGGGTCAATGAGCAGTTCTTC. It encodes CSVERTSGVNEQFF.

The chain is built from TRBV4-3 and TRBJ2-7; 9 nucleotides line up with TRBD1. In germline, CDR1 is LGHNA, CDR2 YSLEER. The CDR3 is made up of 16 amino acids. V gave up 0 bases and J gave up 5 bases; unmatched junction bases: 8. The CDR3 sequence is CASSQEEGTGYNEQYF. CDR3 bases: TGCGCCAGCAGCCAAGAGGAAGGGACAGGGTATAACGAGCAGTACTTC.

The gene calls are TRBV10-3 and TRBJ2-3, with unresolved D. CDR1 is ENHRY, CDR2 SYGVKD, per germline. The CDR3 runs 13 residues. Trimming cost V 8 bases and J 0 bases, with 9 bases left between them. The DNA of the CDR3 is TGTGCCATCGGGCAAGGAAGCACAGATACGCAGTATTTT. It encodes CAIGQGSTDTQYF.

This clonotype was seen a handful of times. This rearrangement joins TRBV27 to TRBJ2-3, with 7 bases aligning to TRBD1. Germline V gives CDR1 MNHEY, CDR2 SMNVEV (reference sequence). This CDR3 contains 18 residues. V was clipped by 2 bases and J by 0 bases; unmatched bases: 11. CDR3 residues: CASSLAWTGLTSTDTQYF. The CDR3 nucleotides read TGTGCCAGCAGTTTAGCCTGGACAGGTCTTACTAGCACAGATACGCAGTATTTT.

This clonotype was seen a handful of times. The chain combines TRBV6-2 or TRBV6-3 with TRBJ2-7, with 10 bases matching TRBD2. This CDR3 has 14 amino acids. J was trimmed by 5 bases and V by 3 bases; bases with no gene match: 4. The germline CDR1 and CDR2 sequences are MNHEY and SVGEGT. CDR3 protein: CASSYSGRRNEQYF. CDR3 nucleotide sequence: TGTGCCAGCAGTTATAGCGGGAGGCGGAACGAGCAGTACTTC.

The CDR3 bases are TGTGCCAGCAGCTCCCAGGCGGGGTTGTGGAATACGCAGTATTTT. The encoded protein is CASSSQAGLWNTQYF. The V gene is TRBV6-1, the J gene TRBJ2-3, with a tentative D call TRBD2 (6 bases). Germline V gene sequence: CDR1 MNHNS, CDR2 SASEGT. Trimming pared 6 bases from V and 7 bases from J, leaving 20 bases between. There are 15 residues in the CDR3.

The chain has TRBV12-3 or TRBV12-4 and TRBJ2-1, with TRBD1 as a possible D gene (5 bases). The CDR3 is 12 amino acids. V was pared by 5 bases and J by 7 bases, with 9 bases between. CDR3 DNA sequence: TGTGCCAGCAGTGTAACAGGTAATGAGCAGTTCTTC. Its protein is CASSVTGNEQFF.

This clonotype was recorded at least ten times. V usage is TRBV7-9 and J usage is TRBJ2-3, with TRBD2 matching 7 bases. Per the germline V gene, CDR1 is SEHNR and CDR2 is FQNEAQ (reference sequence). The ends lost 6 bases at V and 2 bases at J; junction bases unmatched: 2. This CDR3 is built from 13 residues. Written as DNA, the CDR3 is TGTGCCAGCAGTCTAGCGGACACAGATACGCAGTATTTT. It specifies CASSLADTDTQYF. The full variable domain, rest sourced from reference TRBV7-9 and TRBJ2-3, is DTGVSQNPRHKITKRGQNVTFRCDPISEHNRLYWYRQTLGQGPEFLTYFQNEAQLEKSRLLSDRFSAERPKGSFSTLEIQRTEQGDSAMYLCASSLADTDTQYFGPGTRLTVL.

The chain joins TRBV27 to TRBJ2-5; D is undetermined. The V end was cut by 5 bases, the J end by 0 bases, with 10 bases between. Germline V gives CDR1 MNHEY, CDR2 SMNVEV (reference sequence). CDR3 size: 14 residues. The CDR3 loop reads CASSPTDYQETQYF. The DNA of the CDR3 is TGTGCCAGCAGTCCGACCGATTACCAAGAGACCCAGTACTTC.

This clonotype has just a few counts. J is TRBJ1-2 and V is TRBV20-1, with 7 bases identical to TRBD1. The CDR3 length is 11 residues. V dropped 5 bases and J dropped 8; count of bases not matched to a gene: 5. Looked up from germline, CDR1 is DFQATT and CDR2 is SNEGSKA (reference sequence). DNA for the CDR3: TGCAGTGCTTTCGACAGGGAGGGCTACACCTTC. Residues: CSAFDREGYTF.

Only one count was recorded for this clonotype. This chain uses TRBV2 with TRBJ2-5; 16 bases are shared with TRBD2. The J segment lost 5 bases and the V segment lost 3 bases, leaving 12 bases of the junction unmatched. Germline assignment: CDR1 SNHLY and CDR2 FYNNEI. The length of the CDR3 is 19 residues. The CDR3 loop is CASSEQGLAGGSRLETQYF. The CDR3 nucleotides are TGTGCCAGCAGTGAGCAGGGACTAGCGGGAGGGTCCCGTTTGGAGACCCAGTACTTC.

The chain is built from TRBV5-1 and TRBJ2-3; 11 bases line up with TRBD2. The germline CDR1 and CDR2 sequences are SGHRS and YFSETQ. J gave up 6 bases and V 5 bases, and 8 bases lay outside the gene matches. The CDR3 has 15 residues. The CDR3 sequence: CASRSSGGAGDTQYF. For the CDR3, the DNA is TGCGCCAGCAGAAGTAGCGGGGGGGCCGGGGATACGCAGTATTTT.

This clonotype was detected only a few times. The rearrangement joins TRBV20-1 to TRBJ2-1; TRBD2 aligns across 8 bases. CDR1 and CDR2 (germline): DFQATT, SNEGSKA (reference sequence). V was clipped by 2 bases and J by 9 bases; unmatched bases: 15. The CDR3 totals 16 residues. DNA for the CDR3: TGCAGTGCTAGAAACAGCGACGGGAGGGCTGGTCGTGAGCAGTTCTTC. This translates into CSARNSDGRAGREQFF.

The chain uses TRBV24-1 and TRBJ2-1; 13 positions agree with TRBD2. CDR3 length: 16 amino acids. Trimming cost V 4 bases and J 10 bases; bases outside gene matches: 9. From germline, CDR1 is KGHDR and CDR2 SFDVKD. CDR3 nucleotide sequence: TGTGCCACCAGTGAGCCTAAGGGACTAGCGGGATTAGAGCAGTTCTTC. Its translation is CATSEPKGLAGLEQFF.

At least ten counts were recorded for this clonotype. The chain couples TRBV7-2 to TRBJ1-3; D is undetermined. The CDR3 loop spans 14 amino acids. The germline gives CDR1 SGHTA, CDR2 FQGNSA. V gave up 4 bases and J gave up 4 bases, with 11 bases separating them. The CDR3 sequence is CASSSGGPGNTIYF. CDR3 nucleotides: TGTGCCAGCAGCTCCGGCGGGCCGGGAAACACCATATATTTT.

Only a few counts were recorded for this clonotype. CDR3 in DNA: TGCAGCGCCGTCGGGAGTATGGGCCTTAGTGGCTACACCTTC. It specifies CSAVGSMGLSGYTF. The rearrangement uses TRBV29-1 and TRBJ1-2, with D unclear. Trimming shortened V by 7 bases and J by 7 bases, and 22 bases separated the two germline ends. Germline V gene lookup returns CDR1 SQVTM and CDR2 ANQGSEA. CDR3 length: 14 amino acids. Looking up the rest from reference TRBV29-1 and TRBJ1-2 gives the full variable domain: SAVISQKPSRDICQRGTSLTIQCQVDSQVTMMFWYRQQPGQSLTLIATANQGSEATYESGFVIDKFPISRPNLTFSTLTVSNMSPEDSSIYLCSAVGSMGLSGYTFGSGTRLTVV.

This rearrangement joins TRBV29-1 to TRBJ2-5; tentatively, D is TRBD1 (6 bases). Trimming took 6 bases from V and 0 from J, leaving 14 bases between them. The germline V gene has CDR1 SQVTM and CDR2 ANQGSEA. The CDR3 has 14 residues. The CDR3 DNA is TGCAGCGTCCCCGGGACATTGTACCAAGAGACCCAGTACTTC. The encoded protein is CSVPGTLYQETQYF.